This T cell receptor (beta chain) stems from a study of identical twins. The CDR3 runs to 14 residues. The V gene's germline CDR1 is LGHNA and CDR2 YNFKEQ. Trimming took off 2 bases at V and 5 bases at J, with 13 bases between the two ends. This clonotype was observed a few times. The antigen remains undetermined. Points from the study as a whole: Fewer insertions marked abundant cord blood beta clonotypes; young adult naive trended weakly, memory not at all. In drawing conclusions, the study used cross-sectional statistical analysis and did not follow the same donors.

Unique molecular identifiers were in the cDNA, with template-switch universal primer binding. TCRdb re-derived calls from the 5' RACE reads in MiXCR, one entry per CDR3 protein. This sample has roughly 1.6 million distinct CDR3 sequences; around a third occur once, and the top ten carry approximately 0.25%. All donors were healthy Caucasians. The V gene is TRBV4-2, the J gene TRBJ2-7, with D uncertain. Input material: cord blood. The origin of this receptor is a newborn girl in good health. The DNA for the CDR3 is TGTGCCAGCAGCCAAATAGGGCCTTTCCACGAGCAGTACTTC. Its translation is CASSQIGPFHEQYF.